This TCR beta chain is from a study of T cell repertoires in cytomegalovirus infection. Whole-study context: The public TCR beta signatures pointed to both CMV infection and matching HLA type. Overall study results and limits: The ex vivo response was dominated by HLA-C-restricted CMV-specific TCR beta clonotypes. Individuals carrying CMV plus the relevant HLA were identified by cumulative frequency of public TCR beta families.

TCRdb analysed the reads with MiXCR anew, one entry per CDR3 protein. The sample carries approximately 500,000 distinct CDR3 sequences, more than 15% recorded once. This CDR3 region has 17 residues. Germline CDR1 reads DFQATT; CDR2 reads SNEGSKA (reference sequence). V gave up 0 bases and J gave up 0 bases, with 17 bases separating them. This clonotype was seen only a few times. As yet, its antigen is unknown. The rearrangement links TRBV20-1 to TRBJ2-5, with a possible D match to TRBD1 (5 bases). The receptor was derived from a human donor in good health (CMV status not recorded). Some clones in this sample may be carry-over from other donors' samples. The sequenced sample was CD8+ T cells from PBMCs. Written as DNA, the CDR3 is TGCAGTGCTAGAGATGGACACCCCCATTGGTACCAAGAGACCCAGTACTTC. This codes for CSARDGHPHWYQETQYF.